The present TCR beta chain was sequenced within a study of long-term antiretroviral therapy in people with HIV. Samples were assayed with immunoSEQ v3.0 at survey level. Profiling relied on immunoSEQ multiplex PCR, and the TCRdb table lists in-frame clones only, not all of them. The sample includes around 28,000 clones, 85% of them seen just once. The TCR originated in a middle-aged man with HIV. Sequenced material: unsorted PBMCs, taken 2.3 years after starting antiretroviral therapy.

The CDR3: CASRHYSGTGRHEQYF. The CDR3 nucleotides read TGTGCCAGCAGACATTATTCCGGGACAGGGCGCCACGAGCAGTACTTC. The rearrangement links TRBV11-2 to TRBJ2-7; 9 bases align to TRBD1. CDR3 length: 16 residues. CDR1 and CDR2 (germline): SGHAT, FQNNGV. Germline trimming cut 6 bases from V and 5 bases from J; bases unmatched to any gene: 14. Supplemented by reference TRBV11-2 and TRBJ2-7, the full variable domain reads EAGVAQSPRYKIIEKRQSVAFWCNPISGHATLYWYQQILGQGPKLLIQFQNNGVVDDSQLPKDRFSAERLKGVDSTLKIQPAKLEDSAVYLCASRHYSGTGRHEQYFGPGTRLTVT.